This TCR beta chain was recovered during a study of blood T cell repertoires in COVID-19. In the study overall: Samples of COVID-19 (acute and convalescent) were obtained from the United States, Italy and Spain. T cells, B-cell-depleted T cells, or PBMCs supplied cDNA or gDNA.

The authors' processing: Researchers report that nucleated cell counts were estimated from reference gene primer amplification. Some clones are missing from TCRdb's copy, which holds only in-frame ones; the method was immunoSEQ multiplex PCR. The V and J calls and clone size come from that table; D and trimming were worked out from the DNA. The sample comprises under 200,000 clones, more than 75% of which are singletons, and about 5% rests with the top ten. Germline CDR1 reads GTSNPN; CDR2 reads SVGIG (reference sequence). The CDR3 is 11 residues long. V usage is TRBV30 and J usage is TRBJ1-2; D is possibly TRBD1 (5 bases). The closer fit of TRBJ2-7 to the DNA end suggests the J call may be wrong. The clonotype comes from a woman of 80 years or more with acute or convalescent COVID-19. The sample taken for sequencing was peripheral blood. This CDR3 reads CAWSSSRGQYF. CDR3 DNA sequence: TGTGCCTGGAGTTCGTCTAGGGGACAGTACTTC.